Presented here are 19 T cell receptor beta chains from one specimen sequenced in a study of neurological immune-mediated disorders. Via MiXCR, TCRdb re-called the 5' RACE reads, giving one row per CDR3 protein. Here the sample spans roughly 67,000 distinct CDR3 sequences, under 5% being singletons. The sequenced sample consisted of PBMCs. These receptors came from a man aged 50 or older with multiple sclerosis.

This clonotype was picked up many times. V and J are TRBV12-3 or TRBV12-4 and TRBJ1-6, with 7 positions matching TRBD1. This CDR3 spans 14 amino acids. With 6 bases clipped from V and 7 bases from J, the junction kept 6 bases outside the gene matches. CDR3 protein: CASSRQGLNSPLHF. The CDR3 DNA is TGTGCCAGCAGCCGACAGGGCCTCAATTCACCCCTCCACTTT.

This clonotype was seen ten or more times. V gene TRBV3-1 combines with J gene TRBJ2-7; D is undetermined. The germline V gene has CDR1 LGHDT and CDR2 YNNKEL (reference sequence). CDR3 size: 11 residues. V gave up 2 bases and J gave up 7 bases, with 6 bases separating them. The DNA of the CDR3 is TGTGCCAGCAGCCAAACGCGGGAGCAGTACTTC. Translating gives CASSQTREQYF.

This clonotype was detected many times. This chain uses TRBV5-1 with TRBJ2-2, with 7 nucleotides matching TRBD1. With 1 base clipped from V and 9 bases from J, the junction kept 12 bases outside the gene matches. Looked up from germline, CDR1 is SGHRS and CDR2 is YFSETQ. This CDR3 spans 16 amino acids. The CDR3 nucleotides are TGCGCCAGCAGCTTGCTGGTACCAGGGGGTTCCCGGGAGCTGTTTTTT. Its protein product is CASSLLVPGGSRELFF.

As to this clonotype: Just one base apart from a much larger clone, this may be a read error. The gene calls are TRBV12-3 or TRBV12-4 and TRBJ2-5, with D uncertain. This CDR3 is 14 amino acids long. CDR3 amino acids: CASSFMGSEENQYF. The CDR3 DNA reads TGTGCCAGCAGCTTCATGGGCAGTGAAGAGAACCAGTACTTC.

The sample holds many counts of this clonotype. A single base separates this from a much larger clone, so it may be a read error. The chain employs TRBV28 and TRBJ2-1, with unresolved D. The CDR3 sequence is 13 residues long. Germline values: CDR1 MDHEN, CDR2 SYDVKM. V lost 1 base and J 10 bases, leaving 11 bases between the germline ends. In nucleotides, the CDR3 is TGTGCCAGCAGTTTATTAGGCAGACCAGAGCAGTTCTTC. It translates to CASSLLGRPEQFF.

This clonotype was observed at least ten times. The V call is TRBV10-3, the J call TRBJ1-1; D ambiguous. Germline assignment: CDR1 ENHRY and CDR2 SYGVKD. There are 13 residues in the CDR3. Between the trimmed V and J ends, which lost 0 bases and 6 bases, there was a span of 8 bases. CDR3 DNA: TGTGCCATCAGTGAGTCACTTGCGGCTGAAGCTTTCTTT. Translated, it gives CAISESLAAEAFF.

This clonotype was counted ten times or more. The chain employs TRBV7-2 and TRBJ2-7; 12 positions match TRBD2. The CDR3 totals 15 residues. With V trimmed by 6 bases and J by 3 bases, 6 bases remained unmatched. The germline CDR1 and CDR2 sequences are SGHTA and FQGNSA. DNA of the CDR3: TGTGCCAGCAGGGCTACTAGCGGGGGGTACTACGAGCAGTACTTC. Protein: CASRATSGGYYEQYF.

The sample holds many counts of this clonotype. V gene TRBV5-1 combines with J gene TRBJ1-3; perhaps TRBD1 as D (5 bases). Germline CDR1 reads SGHRS; CDR2 reads YFSETQ. V lost 6 bases, J lost 2 bases, and 18 bases lay in between. This CDR3 has 16 residues. In DNA form, the CDR3 reads TGCGCCAGCAAGGAGGCACAGCAGGGCACTGGAAACACCATATATTTT. The encoded protein is CASKEAQQGTGNTIYF.

This clonotype was observed many times. The rearrangement uses TRBV6-5 and TRBJ1-5; weak D call: TRBD1 (5 bases). The germline gives CDR1 MNHEY, CDR2 SVGAGI. V lost 0 bases, J lost 2 bases, and 14 bases lay in between. This CDR3 comprises 17 residues. The CDR3 spells CASSYSRPGRRNQPQHF. Here the CDR3 DNA reads TGTGCCAGCAGTTACTCGAGGCCAGGGAGACGCAATCAGCCCCAGCATTTT.

This clonotype has a count of ten or more. The chain uses TRBV14 and TRBJ1-2; TRBD1 is a possible D gene (5 bases). In germline, CDR1 is SGHDN, CDR2 FVKESK. Deletions cut 6 bases from V and 2 bases from J, with 22 bases between. The CDR3 loop spans 17 amino acids. The CDR3 nucleotides read TGTGCCAGCAGATATTGGGACGGAGCGGTCCGAAACTATGGCTACACCTTC. Translation gives CASRYWDGAVRNYGYTF.

Ten or more counts support this clonotype. CDR3 nucleotides: TGTGCCAGCAGCGAATACAATGAGCAGTTCTTC. Its protein is CASSEYNEQFF. The chain has TRBV12-3 or TRBV12-4 and TRBJ2-1, with D hard to call. V was trimmed by 6 bases and J by 4 bases, leaving 4 bases between them. CDR3 size: 11 residues.

This clonotype was detected ten times or more. The J gene is TRBJ1-5, the V gene TRBV5-1; D gene unclear. CDR1 SGHRS and CDR2 YFSETQ come from the germline V gene. V was clipped by 4 bases and J by 3 bases, with 8 bases between them. This CDR3 contains 13 residues. CDR3 nucleotide sequence: TGCGCCAGCAGCGAGCTACCCAATCAGCCCCAGCATTTT. Amino acids: CASSELPNQPQHF.

This clonotype was counted ten times or more. The J gene is TRBJ2-1, the V gene TRBV15; TRBD1 agrees at 7 bases. Per the germline V gene, CDR1 is LNHNV and CDR2 is YYDKDF (reference sequence). This CDR3 has 14 amino acids. V was pared by 5 bases and J by 7 bases, with 8 bases of the junction left unmatched. The CDR3 here is CATSPKGQLNEQFF. DNA for the CDR3: TGTGCCACCAGCCCGAAGGGACAGTTAAATGAGCAGTTCTTC.

This clonotype showed up many times. The chain links TRBV24-1 to TRBJ2-1; 10 positions match TRBD2. Per the germline V gene, CDR1 is KGHDR and CDR2 is SFDVKD. CDR3 size: 20 residues. With 2 bases clipped from V and 3 bases from J, the junction kept 15 bases outside the gene matches. This chain's CDR3 is CATSDSPGGLAGVLYNEQFF. CDR3 DNA sequence: TGTGCCACCAGTGATTCCCCGGGGGGGCTAGCGGGGGTTCTCTACAATGAGCAGTTCTTC.

This clonotype was detected ten times or more. This chain uses TRBV5-5 with TRBJ2-5; D gene unclear. V was cut by 5 bases and J by 5 bases, with 10 bases left in between. CDR3 length: 12 amino acids. Germline CDR1 and CDR2: SGHKS and YYEKEE (reference sequence). The DNA of the CDR3 is TGTGCCAGCAGTTTGCCCTTCGAGACCCAGTACTTC. This sequence encodes CASSLPFETQYF.

In its sample, this clonotype was seen many times. The chain recombines TRBV4-1 with TRBJ1-5, with D perhaps TRBD1 (5 bases). V lost 2 bases, J lost 0 bases, and 8 bases lay in between. Germline CDR1 is MGHRA and CDR2 is YSYEKL. The CDR3 length is 15 residues. CDR3: CASSQLGPSNQPQHF. CDR3 DNA sequence: TGCGCCAGCAGCCAATTGGGACCTAGCAATCAGCCCCAGCATTTT.

This clonotype has a count of ten or more. This chain uses TRBV15 with TRBJ2-3, with 9 bases lining up with TRBD2. The CDR3 loop spans 16 amino acids. Trimming cost V 4 bases and J 4 bases; bases outside gene matches: 9. CDR1 LNHNV and CDR2 YYDKDF come from the germline V gene (reference sequence). The CDR3 region has the DNA TGTGCCACCAGCATACATAGCGGGGGACGTTCAGATACGCAGTATTTT. Translating gives CATSIHSGGRSDTQYF.

There are many counts of this clonotype. The chain is built from TRBV6-5 and TRBJ1-4; D uncertain. The V and J ends lost 0 bases and 7 bases respectively, with 12 bases between them. The germline CDR1 and CDR2 sequences are MNHEY and SVGAGI. CDR3 length: 15 amino acids. For the CDR3, the DNA is TGTGCCAGCAGTTACTCCGTTGGAGTGGGTGAAAAACTGTTTTTT. Translated, it gives CASSYSVGVGEKLFF.

There are many counts of this clonotype. This chain links TRBV20-1 with TRBJ2-6; D is undetermined. Trimming took 4 bases from V and 4 from J, leaving 2 bases between them. Germline CDR1 reads DFQATT; CDR2 reads SNEGSKA (reference sequence). The CDR3 contains 11 residues. The CDR3 loop reads CSAKGANVLTF. The CDR3 DNA is TGCAGTGCTAAGGGGGCCAACGTCCTGACTTTC.